One TCR beta chain is described in this entry. This specimen belongs to a study of shared clonotypes between healthy human individuals. Clones were read by immunoSEQ multiplex PCR, and TCRdb kept only the in-frame ones, dropping some. Of about 2.4 million clones in the sample, approximately 92% were seen once. The study enrolled healthy HIV-negative adults without recent acute infections or vaccinations as donors. In germline, CDR1 is SQVTM, CDR2 ANQGSEA. V gave up 6 bases and J gave up 4 bases, with 9 bases separating them. The CDR3 is 11 amino acids. The sample consisted of naive CD4+ T cells sorted from blood. The subset is: CD45RA+ positively selected. The receptor comes from a man younger than 35 in good health. The chain has TRBV29-1 and TRBJ2-5; a weak D match, TRBD1 (5 bases). In DNA, the CDR3 is TGCAGCGTAATGCAGGGAGAGACCCAGTACTTC. Its protein product is CSVMQGETQYF.